These 25 T cell receptor beta chains were sequenced from one sample in a study of PD-1 blockade in classical Hodgkin lymphoma. Each of the patients experienced relapse following autologous stem cell transplantation, and their brentuximab vedotin exposure differed. Repertoires were generated with immunoSEQ multiplex PCR, while TCRdb's copy carries only in-frame clones and drops some. Here the sample spans 66,000 or so clones, about two thirds being singletons. The sequenced sample was peripheral blood mononuclear cells (PBMCs), obtained before the second cycle of nivolumab. These receptors were obtained from a human donor with classical Hodgkin lymphoma.

This clone has a single count. This chain links TRBV15 with TRBJ1-6; TRBD1 might be the D (5 bases). V lost 5 bases to trimming and J lost 7 bases, with 21 bases between them. From germline, CDR1 is LNHNV and CDR2 YYDKDF (reference sequence). The CDR3 is made up of 17 amino acids. The CDR3 sequence: CATSALGFRGTNSPLHF. Written as DNA, the CDR3 is TGTGCCACCAGCGCCCTGGGTTTTCGAGGGACGAATTCACCCCTCCACTTT.

This clone was counted between two and nine times. The rearrangement links TRBV14 to TRBJ2-1; D is undetermined. Trimming pared 1 base from V and 4 bases from J, leaving 5 bases between. Germline CDR1 reads SGHDN; CDR2 reads FVKESK. The CDR3 covers 13 residues. The CDR3 reads CASSQVSYNEQFF. CDR3 nucleotide sequence: TGTGCCAGCAGCCAAGTTTCTTACAATGAGCAGTTCTTC.

A word on this clone: Other DNA sequences in the sample encode the same CDR3. V and J are TRBV14 and TRBJ2-7; 10 positions match TRBD1. This CDR3 is 15 amino acids long. CDR1 SGHDN and CDR2 FVKESK come from the germline V gene. After removal of 0 bases from V and 4 bases from J, the junction contained 3 bases not matched to a gene. Here the CDR3 reads CASSQDGTGVYEQYF. The DNA of the CDR3 is TGTGCCAGCAGCCAAGACGGGACAGGGGTGTACGAGCAGTACTTC.

The chain recombines TRBV6-1 with TRBJ1-2; tentatively, D is TRBD1 (5 bases). The germline V gene has CDR1 MNHNS and CDR2 SASEGT. V was shortened by 4 bases and J by 4 bases, with 16 bases between the two germline ends. This CDR3 has 15 amino acids. In DNA form, the CDR3 reads TGTGCCAGCAGTGTGGCAGGGTTGGGGGTCTATGGCTACACCTTC. Its translation: CASSVAGLGVYGYTF.

V usage is TRBV18 and J usage is TRBJ1-5; TRBD1 matches at 7 bases. Germline values: CDR1 KGHSH, CDR2 LQKENI. This CDR3 is built from 13 residues. V dropped 3 bases and J dropped 4; count of bases not matched to a gene: 0. The CDR3 loop reads CASSPGQNQPQHF. CDR3 in DNA: TGTGCCAGCTCACCGGGACAGAATCAGCCCCAGCATTTT.

This clone was picked up a small number of times. V is TRBV11-3 and J is TRBJ1-1; no firm D call. This CDR3 has 13 residues. Trimming took 3 bases from V and 4 from J, leaving 9 bases between them. Germline V gives CDR1 SGHNT, CDR2 YENEEA. The CDR3 protein is CASSFQSGTEAFF. In DNA form, the CDR3 reads TGTGCCAGCAGCTTCCAGAGCGGCACTGAAGCTTTCTTT.

The gene calls are TRBV2 and TRBJ1-5; possibly TRBD1 for D (6 bases). V was clipped by 4 bases and J by 6 bases, with 13 bases between them. This CDR3 spans 14 amino acids. CDR1 and CDR2 (germline): SNHLY, FYNNEI. The CDR3 is CASSALGAGQPQHF. The CDR3 DNA sequence: TGTGCCAGCAGTGCATTGGGGGCCGGTCAGCCCCAGCATTTT.

This clone has only a few counts. This chain connects TRBV30 to TRBJ1-4; the D gene is possibly TRBD1 (6 bases). The germline gives CDR1 GTSNPN, CDR2 SVGIG (reference sequence). The V and J ends lost 3 bases and 0 bases respectively, with 11 bases between them. CDR3 length: 15 amino acids. The CDR3 DNA reads as TGTGCCTGGAGGGGGGCCCTAGCAACTAATGAAAAACTGTTTTTT. The encoded protein is CAWRGALATNEKLFF.

This chain uses TRBV29-1 with TRBJ1-5; D gene unclear. CDR1 is SQVTM and CDR2 is ANQGSEA in the germline V gene. Trimming took 0 bases from V and 11 from J, leaving 8 bases between them. The CDR3 has 11 amino acids. CDR3 protein: CSVEDQGTQHF. CDR3 coding DNA: TGCAGCGTTGAAGATCAAGGTACCCAGCATTTT.

This clone is a singleton in its sample. The chain couples TRBV27 to TRBJ2-7, with D possibly TRBD1 on 6 matching bases. Trimming left V 6 bases short and J 7 bases short, with 19 bases between. This CDR3 spans 14 amino acids. Germline V gives CDR1 MNHEY, CDR2 SMNVEV (reference sequence). CDR3 nucleotides: TGTGCCAGCAGCCTCAGGGGAGCGAAGATGGAGCAGTACTTC. It codes for CASSLRGAKMEQYF.

This clone was seen a handful of times. The chain joins TRBV18 to TRBJ1-5; D is uncertain. Per germline, CDR1 KGHSH and CDR2 LQKENI. Between the trimmed V and J ends, which lost 6 bases and 6 bases, there was a span of 15 bases. The CDR3 totals 14 residues. Here the CDR3 DNA reads TGTGCCAGCTCGCTTGACTGGAGGAGTCAGCCCCAGCATTTT. Translated: CASSLDWRSQPQHF.

This chain uses TRBV9 with TRBJ2-7, with a possible D match to TRBD2 (6 bases). Trimming removed 4 bases from V and 5 bases from J, with 13 bases in between. The CDR3 has 13 residues. Germline V lookup: CDR1 SGDLS, CDR2 YYNGEE. The CDR3 protein is CASSPRRGDEQYF. The CDR3, as DNA: TGTGCCAGCAGCCCCCGGCGGGGTGACGAGCAGTACTTC.

The V call is TRBV5-1, the J call TRBJ2-5; D possibly corresponds to TRBD2 (5 bases). The DNA end favors TRBJ2-7, so the J call may be wrong. This CDR3 spans 14 amino acids. CDR1 and CDR2 (germline): SGHRS, YFSETQ. The CDR3 DNA follows: TGCGCCAGCAGTCCCGAAGGACTTTCCTACGAGCAGTACTTC. This encodes CASSPEGLSYEQYF.

V is TRBV6-1 and J is TRBJ2-7; maybe TRBD1 (6 bases). The V gene's germline CDR1 is MNHNS and CDR2 SASEGT. The CDR3 extends over 15 amino acids. Trimming left V 0 bases short and J 3 bases short, with 12 bases between. CDR3 amino acids: CASSEAPGVLYEQYF. CDR3 sequence (DNA): TGTGCCAGCAGTGAAGCCCCAGGGGTCCTCTACGAGCAGTACTTC.

The sample holds a few counts of this clone. V usage is TRBV7-9 and J usage is TRBJ1-1; no definite D call. Deletions cut 3 bases from V and 0 bases from J, with 11 bases between. Germline CDR1 is SEHNR and CDR2 is FQNEAQ (reference sequence). The CDR3 runs 15 residues. CDR3 sequence: CASSFDQGLNTEAFF. Here the CDR3 DNA reads TGTGCCAGCAGCTTTGACCAAGGATTGAACACTGAAGCTTTCTTT.

This clone was seen a single time. The V call is TRBV19, the J call TRBJ2-7; D is ambiguous. V was shortened by 4 bases and J by 5 bases, with 9 bases between the two germline ends. Looked up from germline, CDR1 is LNHDA and CDR2 is SQIVND (reference sequence). The CDR3 spans 12 residues. DNA for the CDR3: TGTGCCAGTAGTAGGATTCCCAACGAGCAGTACTTC. Amino acids: CASSRIPNEQYF.

The V gene is TRBV7-6, the J gene TRBJ1-3; a possible D gene is TRBD1 (6 bases). Trimming left V 1 base short and J 7 bases short, with 17 bases between. Germline CDR1 and CDR2: SGHVS and FNYEAQ. This CDR3 is built from 16 residues. This CDR3 reads CASSLGSGGKKNTIYF. The CDR3 DNA is TGTGCCAGCAGCTTAGGGTCCGGGGGCAAGAAGAACACCATATATTTT.

J is TRBJ1-2 and V is TRBV4-1; 7 positions match TRBD1. With 5 bases clipped from V and 8 bases from J, the junction kept 14 bases outside the gene matches. The CDR3 spans 15 residues. Looked up from germline, CDR1 is MGHRA and CDR2 is YSYEKL. CDR3: CASSAVGQEVIGYTF. In DNA form, the CDR3 reads TGCGCCAGCAGCGCCGTAGGACAGGAGGTGATCGGCTACACCTTC.

The chain recombines TRBV30 with TRBJ1-2; D not certain. Germline V CDR1 and CDR2: GTSNPN, SVGIG (reference sequence). The V and J ends lost 2 bases and 0 bases respectively, with 10 bases between them. The CDR3 extends over 14 amino acids. This CDR3 reads CAWSFPQTNYGYTF. CDR3 in DNA: TGTGCCTGGAGTTTCCCACAGACTAACTATGGCTACACCTTC.

This chain uses TRBV11-2 with TRBJ1-3; D gene unclear. The CDR3 has 15 amino acids. V was pared by 1 base and J by 0 bases, with 7 bases between. Germline lookup yields CDR1 SGHAT and CDR2 FQNNGV. The chain's CDR3 is CASSLVGSSGNTIYF. The CDR3 coding sequence is TGTGCCAGCAGCTTAGTGGGCAGCTCTGGAAACACCATATATTTT.

A note on this clone: One end of the junction varies from germline; a read error may be responsible. The V gene is TRBV5-1, the J gene TRBJ1-1, with D perhaps matching TRBD1 (5 bases). Germline V gene lookup returns CDR1 SGHRS and CDR2 YFSETQ. This CDR3 has 13 amino acids. CDR3 amino acids: CASRLGPNTEAFF. CDR3 DNA: TGCGCCAGCAGATTGGGACCTAACACTGAAGCTTTCTTT.

Many counts were recorded for this clone. Other nucleotide sequences in the sample specify the same CDR3. This chain connects TRBV30 to TRBJ2-7; D ambiguous. This CDR3 is 11 amino acids long. Germline CDR1 reads GTSNPN; CDR2 reads SVGIG (reference sequence). V dropped 4 bases and J dropped 3 bases, with 7 bases sitting between them. CDR3 DNA sequence: TGTGCCTGGACAGAGAACTACGAGCAGTACTTC. It is translated as CAWTENYEQYF.

The genes are TRBV29-1 and TRBJ2-2, with D hard to call. V was cut by 1 base and J by 5 bases, with 14 bases left in between. The CDR3 length is 15 residues. Per the germline V gene, CDR1 is SQVTM and CDR2 is ANQGSEA. CDR3 sequence (DNA): TGCAGCGTTGAAGGTCACACATTGGAAACCGGGGAGCTGTTTTTT. Encoded protein: CSVEGHTLETGELFF.

As for this clone: At one end, the junction sequence differs from germline, possibly due to a read error. This CDR3 is CAGRQGLNYGYTF. CDR3 in DNA: TGTGCCGGGAGACAGGGCCTTAACTATGGCTACACCTTC. This chain links TRBV30 with TRBJ1-2; 7 nucleotides match TRBD1. The length of the CDR3 is 13 residues. Germline V gene data show CDR1 as GTSNPN and CDR2 as SVGIG (reference sequence).

This clone was found many times. V gene TRBV11-2 combines with J gene TRBJ1-3; D call uncertain. CDR1 is SGHAT and CDR2 is FQNNGV in the germline V gene. This CDR3 region has 14 residues. V was trimmed by 0 bases and J by 3 bases, leaving 6 bases between them. The CDR3 is CASSLERVGNTIYF. The CDR3 DNA sequence: TGTGCCAGCAGCTTAGAAAGGGTTGGAAACACCATATATTTT.